Listed below are T cell receptor beta chains from one sample, sequenced in a study of T-cell reconstitution after alpha-beta-depleted transplantation in children. In TCRdb, the PCR reads were re-called with MiXCR into one record per CDR3 protein. The sample lists 400,000 to 500,000 distinct CDR3 sequences, about 11% occurring once. Sequenced here: PBMCs from the stem cell graft donor, sampled from the stem cell graft. The receptors were gathered from a human donor who donated a stem cell graft to a child with acute myeloid leukemia. Each CDR3 is given with its conserved first and last residue. The D gene is left open where the match is weak. Rows give clone size only sometimes, using once, few, many, or a class for an expanded clone.

D gene: TRBD2; J gene: TRBJ2-5; clone size: few; V gene: TRBV3-1; CDR3 DNA: TGTGCCAGCAGCCAAGGTATTAGGCGGGGGGAAGAGACCCAGTACTTC; CDR3 protein: CASSQGIRRGEETQYF
D gene: TRBD1; J gene: TRBJ2-7; clone size: .; V gene: TRBV11-1; CDR3 DNA: TGTGCCAGCAGCTCCGAGGGGACAGGGAGCTGGAGGAAGTACTTC; CDR3 protein: CASSSEGTGSWRKYF
D gene: TRBD2; J gene: TRBJ2-1; clone size: .; V gene: TRBV7-9; CDR3 DNA: TGTGCCAGCAGCTTAACTAGCGGGAGCGGCAATGAGCAGTTCTTC; CDR3 protein: CASSLTSGSGNEQFF
D gene: .; J gene: TRBJ2-1; clone size: few; V gene: TRBV5-1; CDR3 DNA: TGCGCCAGCAGCTTGGAACGGGGACTGTCCTACAATGAGCAGTTCTTC; CDR3 protein: CASSLERGLSYNEQFF
D gene: .; J gene: TRBJ2-1; clone size: .; V gene: TRBV20-1; CDR3 DNA: TGCAGTACGGCCCAGGGCAATGAGCAGTTCTTC; CDR3 protein: CSTAQGNEQFF
D gene: .; J gene: TRBJ2-5; clone size: many; V gene: TRBV5-1; CDR3 DNA: TGCGCCAGCAGCGCCGTAGCGAAACAAGAGACCCAGTACTTC; CDR3 protein: CASSAVAKQETQYF
D gene: .; J gene: TRBJ2-1; clone size: few; V gene: TRBV5-1; CDR3 DNA: TGCGCCAGCAGCTTGGCCTCGGGGGCTGAGCAGTTCTTC; CDR3 protein: CASSLASGAEQFF
D gene: TRBD2; J gene: TRBJ2-2; clone size: .; V gene: TRBV4-2; CDR3 DNA: TGTGCCAGCAGTAAAGTAGCGGGAGGCCCCGGGGAGCTGTTTTTT; CDR3 protein: CASSKVAGGPGELFF
D gene: TRBD1; J gene: TRBJ1-5; clone size: .; V gene: TRBV3-1; CDR3 DNA: TGTGCCAGCTGCAGGGGGAGCCCCCAGCATTTT; CDR3 protein: CASCRGSPQHF
D gene: .; J gene: TRBJ2-3; clone size: few; V gene: TRBV20-1; CDR3 DNA: TGCAGTGCAGTGCCGGGGCTTAGCACAGATACGCAGTATTTT; CDR3 protein: CSAVPGLSTDTQYF
D gene: TRBD1; J gene: TRBJ2-3; clone size: many; V gene: TRBV6-5; CDR3 DNA: TGTGCCAGCAGACAAGGAGCAGGGACAGGTGACACAGATACGCAGTATTTT; CDR3 protein: CASRQGAGTGDTDTQYF
D gene: .; J gene: TRBJ2-1; clone size: once; V gene: TRBV7-2; CDR3 DNA: TGTGCCAGCAGCTTAGGAGGGGGGGGCAGGGAGCAGTTCTTC; CDR3 protein: CASSLGGGGREQFF
D gene: .; J gene: TRBJ2-3; clone size: few; V gene: TRBV20-1; CDR3 DNA: TGCAGTGCGCAGAGGGGAGGTGGGGTGACAGATACGCAGTATTTT; CDR3 protein: CSAQRGGGVTDTQYF
D gene: TRBD1; J gene: TRBJ1-2; clone size: few; V gene: TRBV12-3/TRBV12-4; CDR3 DNA: TGTGCCAGCAGTGGGGACAGGGGGTATGGCTACACCTTC; CDR3 protein: CASSGDRGYGYTF
D gene: .; J gene: TRBJ1-2; clone size: few; V gene: TRBV20-1; CDR3 DNA: TGCAGTGCAGGCGGGGCGGCTGGCTACACCTTC; CDR3 protein: CSAGGAAGYTF
D gene: .; J gene: TRBJ2-3; clone size: .; V gene: TRBV20-1; CDR3 DNA: TGCAGTGCTCGAAGCGGAGCTAGCACAGATACGCAGTATTTT; CDR3 protein: CSARSGASTDTQYF
D gene: .; J gene: TRBJ2-2; clone size: .; V gene: TRBV10-3; CDR3 DNA: TGTGCCATCAGATTAGACAGGAACACCGGGGAGCTGTTTTTT; CDR3 protein: CAIRLDRNTGELFF
D gene: .; J gene: TRBJ1-1; clone size: .; V gene: TRBV29-1; CDR3 DNA: TGCAGCGTTGTGGGGAGCGGGCGATCGAACACTGAAGCTTTCTTT; CDR3 protein: CSVVGSGRSNTEAFF
D gene: .; J gene: TRBJ1-3; clone size: few; V gene: TRBV3-1; CDR3 DNA: TGTGCCAGCAGCCAAGTAAGGGGAAACACCATATATTTT; CDR3 protein: CASSQVRGNTIYF
D gene: TRBD2; J gene: TRBJ2-1; clone size: .; V gene: TRBV7-2; CDR3 DNA: TGTGCCAGCAGCAACAGCGGGAGGGACTACAATGAGCAGTTCTTC; CDR3 protein: CASSNSGRDYNEQFF
D gene: .; J gene: TRBJ1-1; clone size: few; V gene: TRBV12-3/TRBV12-4; CDR3 DNA: TGTGCCAGCCAGGGAATGAACACTGAAGCTTTCTTT; CDR3 protein: CASQGMNTEAFF
D gene: TRBD1; J gene: TRBJ2-7; clone size: few; V gene: TRBV6-2/TRBV6-3; CDR3 DNA: TGTGCCAGCAGTTACGACCCTTCCGGGACAGGGCCGACCTACGAGCAGTACTTC; CDR3 protein: CASSYDPSGTGPTYEQYF
D gene: .; J gene: TRBJ1-1; clone size: .; V gene: TRBV5-1; CDR3 DNA: TGCGCCAGCAGCTTGGGCGACGGCACTGAAGCTTTCTTT; CDR3 protein: CASSLGDGTEAFF
D gene: TRBD1; J gene: TRBJ1-6; clone size: many; V gene: TRBV10-3; CDR3 DNA: TGTGCCATCAGTGAGGGGGTGGCAGGGGGAAATTCACCCCTCCACTTT; CDR3 protein: CAISEGVAGGNSPLHF
D gene: TRBD2; J gene: TRBJ2-1; clone size: many; V gene: TRBV5-4; CDR3 DNA: TGTGCCAGCAGCGCGGACCCGGGGGGCAATGAGCAGTTCTTC; CDR3 protein: CASSADPGGNEQFF
D gene: .; J gene: TRBJ2-5; clone size: few; V gene: TRBV5-5; CDR3 DNA: TGTGCCAGCACCCGGGGGGCCCAAGAGACCCAGTACTTC; CDR3 protein: CASTRGAQETQYF
D gene: TRBD1; J gene: TRBJ1-2; clone size: .; V gene: TRBV20-1; CDR3 DNA: TGCAGTGCTAGAGAAGTAGGGACAGGGCCTGGCTACACCTTC; CDR3 protein: CSAREVGTGPGYTF
D gene: .; J gene: TRBJ2-4; clone size: .; V gene: TRBV27; CDR3 DNA: TGTGCCAGCAGTTTTGGGGTCCCCAACATTCAGTACTTC; CDR3 protein: CASSFGVPNIQYF